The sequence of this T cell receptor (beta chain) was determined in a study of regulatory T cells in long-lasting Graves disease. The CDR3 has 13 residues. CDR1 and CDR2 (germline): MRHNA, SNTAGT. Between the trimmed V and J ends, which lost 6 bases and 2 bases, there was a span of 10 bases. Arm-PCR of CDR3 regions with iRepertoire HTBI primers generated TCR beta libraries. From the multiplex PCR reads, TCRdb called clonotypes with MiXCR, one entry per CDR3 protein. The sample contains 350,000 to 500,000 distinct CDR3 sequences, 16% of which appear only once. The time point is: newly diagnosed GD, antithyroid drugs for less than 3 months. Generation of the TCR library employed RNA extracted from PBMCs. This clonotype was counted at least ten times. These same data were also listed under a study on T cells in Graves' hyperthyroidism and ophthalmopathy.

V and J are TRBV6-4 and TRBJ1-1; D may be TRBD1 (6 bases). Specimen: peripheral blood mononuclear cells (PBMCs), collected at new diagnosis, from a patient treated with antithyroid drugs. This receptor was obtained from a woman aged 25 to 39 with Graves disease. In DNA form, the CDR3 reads TGTGCCAGCAGGAAGACAGGAAACACTGAAGCTTTCTTT. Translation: CASRKTGNTEAFF.